This T cell receptor beta chain was observed in a study of radiotherapy plus CTLA-4 blockade in lung cancer. This clone was observed a few times. Method: immunoSEQ multiplex PCR; TCRdb's copy keeps in-frame clones and lacks some. This table has some 41,000 clones, approximately 67% appearing once. The CDR3 has 14 residues. CDR1 SGHNT and CDR2 YYREEE come from the germline V gene (reference sequence). Trimming removed 0 bases from V and 5 bases from J; junction bases left unmatched: 4. This clonotype was sampled from a human donor with non-small cell lung cancer who had a partial response to radiotherapy plus ipilimumab. This specimen was peripheral blood, taken from a patient treated with radiotherapy plus ipilimumab. The V call is TRBV5-4, the J call TRBJ2-5; 7 bases align to TRBD1. The CDR3 is CASSLGGQQETQYF. DNA for the CDR3: TGTGCCAGCAGCTTGGGGGGACAGCAGGAGACCCAGTACTTC.